Given below is one T cell receptor (beta chain) in context. No antigen is known for it. This entry comes from a study of cytomegalovirus exposure and HLA in healthy donors. The wider study: Tens of millions of unique TCR sequences came from HLA-typed donors in an early release.

PCR used 60 Vbeta primers and 13 Jbeta primers. Generated by immunoSEQ multiplex PCR, the TCRdb table keeps only in-frame clones and is missing some. The sample records approximately 200,000 clones, approximately 79% being singletons. The study, taken as a whole, reports: Earlier analysis looked at TCR beta V segments, and most were productive about 87% or about 30% of the time. Cytomegalovirus-associated TCR beta chains were listed, numbering roughly 150. An analysis that was carried out later associated 16,951 TCR beta sequences with HLA alleles at 0.05 false discovery rate.

Germline V gene sequence: CDR1 LGHNA, CDR2 YNFKEQ. Trimming cost V 4 bases and J 5 bases, with 14 bases left between them. The CDR3 totals 14 residues. The V and J genes are TRBV4-2 and TRBJ2-5; perhaps TRBD2 as D (6 bases). Sequenced sample: PBMCs. This receptor was identified in a girl aged 5-17 years in good health and CMV-seropositive. CDR3 DNA sequence: TGTGCCAGCAGCCTGGGAGGCCGAGGGGAGACCCAGTACTTC. This sequence encodes CASSLGGRGETQYF.